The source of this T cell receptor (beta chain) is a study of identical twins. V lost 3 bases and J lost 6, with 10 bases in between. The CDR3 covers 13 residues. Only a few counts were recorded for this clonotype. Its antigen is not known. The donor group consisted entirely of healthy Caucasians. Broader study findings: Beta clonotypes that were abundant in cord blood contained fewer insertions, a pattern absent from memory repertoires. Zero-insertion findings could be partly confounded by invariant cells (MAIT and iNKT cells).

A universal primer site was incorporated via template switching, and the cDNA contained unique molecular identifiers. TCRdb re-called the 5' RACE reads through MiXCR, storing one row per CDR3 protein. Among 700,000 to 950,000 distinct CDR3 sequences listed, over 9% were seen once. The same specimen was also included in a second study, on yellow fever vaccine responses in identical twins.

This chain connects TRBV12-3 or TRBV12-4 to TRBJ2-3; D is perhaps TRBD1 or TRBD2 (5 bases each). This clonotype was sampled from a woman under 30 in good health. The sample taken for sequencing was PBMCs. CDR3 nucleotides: TGTGCCAGCAGTTTTGGCTGGGGGGATACGCAGTATTTT. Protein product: CASSFGWGDTQYF.